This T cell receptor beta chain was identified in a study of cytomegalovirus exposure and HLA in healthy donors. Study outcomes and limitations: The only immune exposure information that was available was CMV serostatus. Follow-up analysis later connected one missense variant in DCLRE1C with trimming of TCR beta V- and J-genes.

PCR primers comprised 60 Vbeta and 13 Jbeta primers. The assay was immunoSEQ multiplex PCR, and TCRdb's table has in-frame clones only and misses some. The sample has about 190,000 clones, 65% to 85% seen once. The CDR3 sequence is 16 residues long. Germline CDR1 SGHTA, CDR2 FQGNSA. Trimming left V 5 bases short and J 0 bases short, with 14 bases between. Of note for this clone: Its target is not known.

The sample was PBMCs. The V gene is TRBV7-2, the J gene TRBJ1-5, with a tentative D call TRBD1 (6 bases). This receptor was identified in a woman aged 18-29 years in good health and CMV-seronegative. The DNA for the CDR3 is TGTGCCAGCAGCCAGAGCAGGGGTTATAGCAATCAGCCCCAGCATTTT. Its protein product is CASSQSRGYSNQPQHF.